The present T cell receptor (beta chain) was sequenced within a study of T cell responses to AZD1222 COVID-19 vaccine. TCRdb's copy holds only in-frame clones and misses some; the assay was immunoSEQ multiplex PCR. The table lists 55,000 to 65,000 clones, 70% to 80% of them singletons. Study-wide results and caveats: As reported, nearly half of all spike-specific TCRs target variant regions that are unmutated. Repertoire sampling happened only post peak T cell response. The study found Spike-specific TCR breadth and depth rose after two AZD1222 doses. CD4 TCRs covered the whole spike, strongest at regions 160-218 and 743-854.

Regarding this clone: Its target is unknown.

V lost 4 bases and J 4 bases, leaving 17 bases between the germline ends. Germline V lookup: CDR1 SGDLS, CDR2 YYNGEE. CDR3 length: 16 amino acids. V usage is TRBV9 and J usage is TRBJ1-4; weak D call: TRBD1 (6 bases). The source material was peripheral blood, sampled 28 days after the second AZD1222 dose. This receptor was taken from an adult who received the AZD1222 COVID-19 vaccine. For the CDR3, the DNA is TGTGCCAGCAGCCCCCGGGCAGGGGATAATAATGAAAAACTGTTTTTT. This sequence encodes CASSPRAGDNNEKLFF.